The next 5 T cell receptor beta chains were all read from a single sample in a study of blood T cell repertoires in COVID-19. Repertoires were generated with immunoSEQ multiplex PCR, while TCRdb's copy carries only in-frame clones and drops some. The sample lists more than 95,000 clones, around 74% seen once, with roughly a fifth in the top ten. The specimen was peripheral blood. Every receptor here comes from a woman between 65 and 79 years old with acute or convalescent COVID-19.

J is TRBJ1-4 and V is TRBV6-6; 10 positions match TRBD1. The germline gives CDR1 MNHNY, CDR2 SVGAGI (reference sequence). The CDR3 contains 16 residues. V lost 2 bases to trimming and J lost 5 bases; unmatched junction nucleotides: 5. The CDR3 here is CASSYVPGQGNEKLFF. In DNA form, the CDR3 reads TGTGCCAGCAGTTACGTGCCGGGACAGGGGAATGAAAAACTGTTTTTT.

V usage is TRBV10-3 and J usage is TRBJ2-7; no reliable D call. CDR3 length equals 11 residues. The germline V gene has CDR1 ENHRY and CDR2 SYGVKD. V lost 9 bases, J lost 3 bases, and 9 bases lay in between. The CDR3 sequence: CAMGRIYEQYF. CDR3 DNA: TGTGCCATGGGCAGAATCTACGAGCAGTACTTC.

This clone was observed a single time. The CDR3 is CASSSARGANTGELFF. For the CDR3, the DNA is TGTGCCAGCAGCTCGGCTCGGGGGGCGAACACCGGGGAGCTGTTTTTT. The chain couples TRBV5-8 to TRBJ2-2; 7 bases fit TRBD2. This CDR3 region has 16 residues. V lost 3 bases and J lost 0; bases outside the gene matches: 5. The germline gives CDR1 SGHTS, CDR2 YDEGEE.

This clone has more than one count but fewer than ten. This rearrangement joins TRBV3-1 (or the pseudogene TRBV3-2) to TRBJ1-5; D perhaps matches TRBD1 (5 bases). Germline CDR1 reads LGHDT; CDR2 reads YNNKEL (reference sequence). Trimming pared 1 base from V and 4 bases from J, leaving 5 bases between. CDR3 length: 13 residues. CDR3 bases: TGTGCCAGCAGCCAAGCAGGGAATCAGCCCCAGCATTTT. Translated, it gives CASSQAGNQPQHF.

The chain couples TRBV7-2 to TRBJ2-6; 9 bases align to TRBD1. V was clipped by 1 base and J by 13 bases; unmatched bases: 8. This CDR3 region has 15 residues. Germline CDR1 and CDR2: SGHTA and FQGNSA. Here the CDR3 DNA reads TGTGCCAGCAGCTTAGATTTGGACAGGGGTAAGGTCCTGACTTTC. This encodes CASSLDLDRGKVLTF.